The rows below give T cell receptor beta chains drawn from one sample of a study of early T cells in non-severe SARS-CoV-2 infection. One entry per CDR3 protein results from TCRdb running MiXCR on the 5' RACE reads. The repertoire holds 62,000 or so distinct CDR3 sequences, with almost 9% as singletons. Sequences were derived from whole blood, sampled at baseline. These receptors came from an adult who was a healthcare worker with PCR-confirmed SARS-CoV-2 infection or an uninfected control (not recorded which). The CDR3 runs from the conserved cysteine through the conserved F or W.

j_call: TRBJ2-7
v_call: TRBV3-1
cdr3_aa: CASSQRDYEQYF

j_call: TRBJ1-2
v_call: TRBV5-5
cdr3_aa: CASRRQGPIYGYTF

j_call: TRBJ1-5
v_call: TRBV18
cdr3_aa: CASSPDSNQPQHF

j_call: TRBJ1-1
v_call: TRBV7-2
cdr3_aa: CASSLPYRDTEAFF

j_call: TRBJ2-7
v_call: TRBV7-2
cdr3_aa: CASSLGGPGGEQYF

j_call: TRBJ2-6
v_call: TRBV15
cdr3_aa: CATARGSGANVLTF

j_call: TRBJ1-2
v_call: TRBV10-3
cdr3_aa: CATRPPVGGYTF

j_call: TRBJ1-5
v_call: TRBV12-3/TRBV12-4
cdr3_aa: CASSSRDGYSNQPQHF

j_call: TRBJ2-7
v_call: TRBV11-2
cdr3_aa: CASSSTRGLGEQYF

j_call: TRBJ2-1
v_call: TRBV12-3/TRBV12-4
cdr3_aa: CASSLRLTVTYNEQFF

j_call: TRBJ2-1
v_call: TRBV11-2
cdr3_aa: CASSPIQGEGNEQFF

j_call: TRBJ1-1
v_call: TRBV20-1
cdr3_aa: CSARAPGRVTEAFF

j_call: TRBJ2-5
v_call: TRBV5-4
cdr3_aa: CASSLRVLGISDQETQYF

j_call: TRBJ1-3
v_call: TRBV7-2
cdr3_aa: CASSPASYSGNTIYF

j_call: TRBJ2-2
v_call: TRBV11-2
cdr3_aa: CASSLDRVAGELFF

j_call: TRBJ2-7
v_call: TRBV7-9
cdr3_aa: CASSLHGGPGYEQYF

j_call: TRBJ1-5
v_call: TRBV21-1
cdr3_aa: CASSKGKDRVGNQPQHF

j_call: TRBJ1-2
v_call: TRBV27
cdr3_aa: CASSLQAGANYGYTF

j_call: TRBJ2-5
v_call: TRBV27
cdr3_aa: CASSLIGLAAETQYF

j_call: TRBJ1-5
v_call: TRBV12-3/TRBV12-4
cdr3_aa: CASSLFDTVNQPQHF

j_call: TRBJ2-5
v_call: TRBV7-6
cdr3_aa: CASSFPPATETQYF

j_call: TRBJ2-7
v_call: TRBV6-2/TRBV6-3
cdr3_aa: CASSPGPGEQYF

j_call: TRBJ2-6
v_call: TRBV12-5
cdr3_aa: CASGRSGANVLTF

j_call: TRBJ1-3
v_call: TRBV12-3/TRBV12-4
cdr3_aa: CASRGASGNTIYF

j_call: TRBJ1-1
v_call: TRBV3-1
cdr3_aa: CASSPGTEAFF

j_call: TRBJ1-1
v_call: TRBV11-2
cdr3_aa: CASSEYRGKTGTEAFF

j_call: TRBJ2-7
v_call: TRBV5-4
cdr3_aa: CASSLGRFGREQYF

j_call: TRBJ2-7
v_call: TRBV29-1
cdr3_aa: CSVGDQLSEQYF

j_call: TRBJ2-7
v_call: TRBV29-1
cdr3_aa: CSVVRSYEQYF

j_call: TRBJ1-1
v_call: TRBV4-2
cdr3_aa: CASSQDRQGGAEAFF

j_call: TRBJ2-7
v_call: TRBV20-1
cdr3_aa: CSARDTSGREEQYF

j_call: TRBJ2-7
v_call: TRBV7-8
cdr3_aa: CASSPRLAVTYEQYF

j_call: TRBJ1-1
v_call: TRBV18
cdr3_aa: CASSGTAMNTEAFF

j_call: TRBJ1-5
v_call: TRBV6-5
cdr3_aa: CASSPGFSNQPQHF

j_call: TRBJ2-3
v_call: TRBV6-6
cdr3_aa: CASSYSSLGTDTQYF

j_call: TRBJ1-1
v_call: TRBV7-9
cdr3_aa: CASSLVGTGGAEAFF

j_call: TRBJ2-5
v_call: TRBV15
cdr3_aa: CATKRGIRETQYF

j_call: TRBJ2-1
v_call: TRBV18
cdr3_aa: CASSPGRLGEQFF

j_call: TRBJ1-1
v_call: TRBV12-3/TRBV12-4
cdr3_aa: CASKLVGSNTEAFF

j_call: TRBJ2-7
v_call: TRBV18
cdr3_aa: CASSPQGGTYEQYF

j_call: TRBJ2-1
v_call: TRBV20-1
cdr3_aa: CSQLTSGNYNEQFF

j_call: TRBJ2-7
v_call: TRBV20-1
cdr3_aa: CSAWTSGEQYF

j_call: TRBJ2-1
v_call: TRBV4-3
cdr3_aa: CASTSLDRGGDEQFF

j_call: TRBJ2-5
v_call: TRBV12-3/TRBV12-4
cdr3_aa: CASSSLGPLTQYF

j_call: TRBJ2-2
v_call: TRBV12-3/TRBV12-4
cdr3_aa: CASSTTRREDGGELFF

j_call: TRBJ2-3
v_call: TRBV7-2
cdr3_aa: CASSLVGGLSDTQYF

j_call: TRBJ2-1
v_call: TRBV20-1
cdr3_aa: CSAGGVFASGNNEQFF

j_call: TRBJ2-1
v_call: TRBV24-1
cdr3_aa: CATSDTGAGNNEQFF

j_call: TRBJ2-1
v_call: TRBV4-1
cdr3_aa: CASSPRTSGNDNEQFF

j_call: TRBJ1-2
v_call: TRBV7-2
cdr3_aa: CASSLREAGYGYTF

j_call: TRBJ2-3
v_call: TRBV7-3
cdr3_aa: CASSLQGQGDTQYF

j_call: TRBJ1-5
v_call: TRBV6-5
cdr3_aa: CASSPFEGLSQPQHF

j_call: TRBJ2-1
v_call: TRBV7-2
cdr3_aa: CASRLLGGEGGNEQFF

j_call: TRBJ1-2
v_call: TRBV7-4
cdr3_aa: CASSLAGGAYYGYTF

j_call: TRBJ2-7
v_call: TRBV5-1
cdr3_aa: CASSVTGQGFGEQYF